This T cell receptor (beta chain) is drawn from a study of cytomegalovirus exposure and HLA in healthy donors. The germline gives CDR1 SGHRS, CDR2 YFSETQ. The CDR3 covers 14 residues. The trim removed 3 bases at V and 6 bases at J, leaving 9 bases unmatched. The PCR employed 60 Vbeta primers together with 13 Jbeta primers. The protocol was immunoSEQ multiplex PCR, while the TCRdb copy is restricted to in-frame clones and leaves out a portion. The sample shows 98,000 or so clones, around 79% of them seen only once. The V gene is TRBV5-1, the J gene TRBJ2-7, with TRBD2 matching over 7 bases. Specimen: PBMCs. The receptor's source is a man in his 60s in good health and CMV-seropositive. The chain's CDR3 is CASSSRGVSSEQYF. The CDR3 nucleotides read TGCGCCAGCAGCTCCCGGGGGGTCTCGAGCGAGCAGTACTTC. The full variable domain, its missing parts supplied by reference TRBV5-1 and TRBJ2-7, is KAGVTQTPRYLIKTRGQQVTLSCSPISGHRSVSWYQQTPGQGLQFLFEYFSETQRNKGNFPGRFSGRQFSNSRSEMNVSTLELGDSALYLCASSSRGVSSEQYFGPGTRLTVT.